These T cell receptor beta chains were read from a single sample in a study of blood T cell repertoires in COVID-19. Here immunoSEQ multiplex PCR was the method, and the copy in TCRdb shows in-frame clones only, minus some. In the table there are some 500,000 clones, roughly 88% of which are singletons. Sequencing was performed on PBMCs or T cells enriched from blood (not recorded which). The source is a woman between 35 and 50 years old who had recovered from COVID-19. Each CDR3 is given with its conserved first and last residue. D genes are given only for firm matches. Size tells how often a clone was seen (once, few, many) or the class of an expanded clone, and some rows leave it out.

d_call j_call v_call clone_size cdr3_aa cdr3_nt
TRBD1 TRBJ2-6 TRBV12-5 . CASGYRQGTGANVLTF TGTGCTAGTGGTTACCGACAGGGCACTGGGGCCAACGTCCTGACTTTC
. TRBJ1-2 TRBV7-9 . CASSTGIANYGYTF TGTGCCAGCAGCACAGGGATAGCTAACTATGGCTACACCTTC
. TRBJ2-5 TRBV7-9 . CASSFPGRETQYF TGTGCCAGCAGCTTCCCGGGAAGGGAGACCCAGTACTTC
. TRBJ1-6 TRBV12-3/TRBV12-4 . CASSEGVGSPLHF TGTGCCAGCAGTGAGGGGGTAGGTTCACCCCTCCACTTT
TRBD1 TRBJ1-5 TRBV15 once CATSRDLLDRGGGPQHF TGTGCCACCAGCAGAGACCTTCTGGACAGGGGGGGAGGGCCCCAGCATTTT
TRBD1 TRBJ1-1 TRBV4-3 once CASSQLGGQAGAFF TGCGCCAGCAGCCAACTCGGGGGACAGGCTGGCGCTTTCTTT
. TRBJ2-1 TRBV5-6 . CASSYDSGYDYNEQFF TGTGCCAGCAGCTACGACTCAGGGTACGACTACAATGAGCAGTTCTTC
TRBD1 TRBJ2-7 TRBV7-2 . CASSWDRPFDYEQYF TGTGCCAGCAGCTGGGACAGGCCTTTCGACTACGAGCAGTACTTC
. TRBJ2-7 TRBV5-4 once CASSSNNYEQYF TGTGCCAGCAGCTCTAATAACTACGAGCAGTACTTC
. TRBJ2-7 TRBV27 . CASSSHSTGLFYEQYF TGTGCCAGCAGTTCCCACTCGACAGGATTGTTCTACGAGCAGTACTTC
. TRBJ2-4 TRBV24-1 . CATSDTGKNIQYF TGTGCCACCAGCGATACCGGGAAAAACATTCAGTACTTC
. TRBJ2-5 TRBV12-3/TRBV12-4 . CASSFREQETQYF TGTGCCAGCAGTTTCAGGGAACAAGAGACCCAGTACTTC
TRBD1 TRBJ1-2 TRBV5-1 . CASSADRDRNGYTF TGCGCCAGCAGCGCGGACAGGGACAGGAATGGCTACACCTTC
TRBD2 TRBJ2-5 TRBV3-1/TRBV3-2 . CASSRGSWRSETQYF TGTGCCAGCAGCCGCGGGAGCTGGAGGTCAGAGACCCAGTACTTC
TRBD1 TRBJ1-6 TRBV4-3 . CASSQDHTQGGAFSPLHF TGCGCCAGCAGCCAAGATCATACACAGGGGGGCGCATTCTCACCCCTCCACTTT
. TRBJ2-6 TRBV29-1 . CSVVNAGVGANVLTF TGCAGCGTCGTAAACGCAGGGGTAGGGGCCAACGTCCTGACTTTC
. TRBJ2-7 TRBV4-3 . CASSPRIGDEQYF TGCGCCAGCAGCCCTCGGATCGGGGACGAGCAGTACTTC
. TRBJ1-1 TRBV5-1 . CASSLGQGSEATEAFF TGCGCCAGCAGCTTGGGTCAGGGTAGTGAAGCGACTGAAGCTTTCTTT
. TRBJ1-2 TRBV5-6 few CASSLTDLANYGYTF TGTGCCAGCAGCTTGACTGATCTAGCTAACTATGGCTACACCTTC
TRBD1 TRBJ1-1 TRBV19 . CASSRGTGVNTEAFF TGTGCCAGTAGTAGAGGGACAGGGGTGAACACTGAAGCTTTCTTT
. TRBJ2-7 TRBV4-3 . CASSQEPGNYEQYF TGCGCCAGCAGCCAAGAACCAGGGAACTACGAGCAGTACTTC
. TRBJ2-3 TRBV5-4 once CASSLGGTGTDTQYF TGTGCCAGCAGCTTGGGCGGGACGGGCACAGATACGCAGTATTTT
TRBD1 TRBJ2-3 TRBV24-1 . CATSDPTGGDNTQYF TGTGCCACCAGTGATCCGACAGGGGGGGACAATACGCAGTATTTT
. TRBJ1-2 TRBV21-1 once CASSKERGLNYGYTF TGTGCCAGCAGCAAAGAGCGGGGCCTTAACTATGGCTACACCTTC
TRBD1 TRBJ1-3 TRBV4-3 . CASSQEGQISGNTIYF TGCGCCAGCAGCCAAGAGGGACAGATCTCTGGAAACACCATATATTTT
TRBD2 TRBJ2-7 TRBV25-1 . CASSEKSGLAISSYEQYF TGTGCCAGCAGTGAAAAGTCAGGACTAGCGATCAGCTCCTACGAGCAGTACTTC
TRBD2 TRBJ2-3 TRBV7-9 . CASSLELGGRNADTQYF TGTGCCAGCAGCTTAGAACTCGGCGGGAGGAATGCAGATACGCAGTATTTT
. TRBJ1-1 TRBV18 . CASSPVPKGVDTEAFF TGTGCCAGCTCACCAGTCCCTAAAGGGGTGGACACTGAAGCTTTCTTT
. TRBJ1-1 TRBV3-1/TRBV3-2 . CASSQRGGAFF TGTGCCAGCAGCCAGAGGGGGGGGGCTTTCTTT
. TRBJ2-7 TRBV5-4 once CASSLAFSTPYEQYF TGTGCCAGCAGCTTGGCCTTTTCTACCCCCTACGAGCAGTACTTC
TRBD1 TRBJ2-7 TRBV5-1 few CASSLRDSSYEQYF TGCGCCAGCAGCTTGAGGGACAGTTCCTACGAGCAGTACTTC
. TRBJ1-2 TRBV10-3 . CAISEQGIYGYTF TGTGCCATCAGTGAGCAGGGGATCTATGGCTACACCTTC
TRBD1 TRBJ1-2 TRBV30 . CAWTARTGAGYTF TGTGCCTGGACGGCTAGGACAGGGGCAGGCTACACCTTC
. TRBJ1-4 TRBV7-9 . CASSLEVDGEKLFF TGTGCCAGCAGCTTAGAAGTCGACGGGGAAAAACTGTTTTTT
. TRBJ1-1 TRBV10-3 . CAISTQGNTEAFF TGTGCCATCAGCACACAGGGGAACACTGAAGCTTTCTTT
. TRBJ2-3 TRBV30 few CAWSLTRDTQYF TGTGCCTGGAGTTTAACTCGGGATACGCAGTATTTT
. TRBJ2-7 TRBV7-2 once CASSLVQGTLYEQYF TGTGCCAGCAGCTTAGTTCAGGGAACCCTCTACGAGCAGTACTTC
TRBD1 TRBJ1-1 TRBV30 once CAWSGDRENTEAFF TGTGCCTGGAGTGGGGACAGGGAGAACACTGAAGCTTTCTTT
TRBD2 TRBJ2-4 TRBV24-1 . CATGGLAVPHIQYF TGTGCCACCGGCGGACTAGCGGTTCCGCACATTCAGTACTTC
. TRBJ1-2 TRBV11-2 once CASTPGANYGYTF TGTGCCAGCACCCCTGGAGCTAACTATGGCTACACCTTC
. TRBJ2-7 TRBV7-2 . CASSPRTGSSYEQYF TGTGCCAGCAGCCCCAGAACGGGGTCCTCCTACGAGCAGTACTTC
. TRBJ1-6 TRBV18 . CASSPADRYNSPLHF TGTGCCAGCTCACCGGCCGACAGATATAATTCACCCCTCCACTTT
TRBD1 TRBJ1-1 TRBV4-3 . CASSQTGQGVTEAFF TGCGCCAGCAGCCAAACGGGACAGGGCGTCACTGAAGCTTTCTTT
TRBD2 TRBJ2-7 TRBV5-6 . CASSTWEGPKSYEQYF TGTGCCAGCTCAACCTGGGAGGGACCGAAGAGCTACGAGCAGTACTTC
TRBD1 TRBJ1-1 TRBV6-5 . CASSYDRAGTEAFF TGTGCCAGCAGTTACGACAGGGCTGGCACTGAAGCTTTCTTT
. TRBJ2-1 TRBV20-1 . CSASSAGMFSEQFF TGCAGTGCTAGTTCGGCGGGAATGTTTTCTGAGCAGTTCTTC
. TRBJ2-7 TRBV27 . CASSNKGDTRTYEQYF TGTGCCAGCAGCAATAAGGGGGATACTCGAACCTACGAGCAGTACTTC
. TRBJ1-5 TRBV7-2 . CASSLVDSYQPQHF TGTGCCAGCAGCTTAGTGGACAGTTATCAGCCCCAGCATTTT
TRBD2 TRBJ2-1 TRBV7-2 . CASSFSSGGSGYNEQFF TGTGCCAGCAGCTTTTCTTCGGGCGGGAGTGGGTACAATGAGCAGTTCTTC
TRBD1 TRBJ1-5 TRBV7-8 few CASSLISGTGGNQPQHF TGTGCCAGCAGCTTAATCTCCGGGACAGGGGGCAATCAGCCCCAGCATTTT
TRBD2 TRBJ2-2 TRBV19 . CASSIVLAATGELFF TGTGCCAGTAGTATCGTCCTAGCGGCGACCGGGGAGCTGTTTTTT
TRBD2 TRBJ2-5 TRBV5-6 . CASSLVSSGQETQYF TGTGCCAGCAGCTTGGTGTCTAGCGGGCAAGAGACCCAGTACTTC
. TRBJ1-3 TRBV4-3 . CASSQDRWSSGNTIYF TGCGCCAGCAGCCAAGATCGGTGGAGCTCTGGAAACACCATATATTTT